This TCR delta chain was profiled in a study of gammadelta T cells in human blood. Deletions cut 0 bases from V and 0 bases from J, with 26 bases between. The germline V gene has CDR1 TSWWSYY and CDR2 QGS. The CDR3 contains 21 residues. TCRdb re-processed the RT-PCR reads via CATT. Of approximately 1,300 delta-chain clones in the sample, less than 30% are singletons; the top ten hold 7.5% to 9%. As to this clone: Its antigen is undetermined. A much larger clonotype is one base distant, so this may be a read error.

Points from the study as a whole: Right after birth, innate γδ T cells reportedly expanded polyclonally after microbial exposure.

The sequenced material came from non-Vgamma9Vdelta2 gamma-delta T cells from fetal blood. This receptor was obtained from a human fetus. V gene TRDV1 combines with J gene TRDJ1; no clear D. The CDR3 sequence: CALGELPDPEGLMTYTDKLIF. In DNA form, the CDR3 reads TGTGCTCTTGGGGAACTACCCGATCCGGAGGGCCTCATGACATACACCGATAAACTCATCTTT.